This T cell receptor beta chain came from a study of blood T cell repertoires in COVID-19. This table comes from immunoSEQ multiplex PCR, and its TCRdb copy is limited to in-frame clones, with some not included. The sample lists 300,000 to 350,000 clones, around nine tenths occurring once. The CDR3 totals 13 residues. Trimming shortened V by 5 bases and J by 2 bases, and 7 bases separated the two germline ends. This receptor was identified in a woman aged 55-70 years with COVID-19, enrolled during active disease. Source material: peripheral blood. The rearrangement links TRBV12-3 or TRBV12-4 to TRBJ2-1; D ambiguous. For the CDR3, the DNA is TGTGCCAGCAGTACAGACACCTACAATGAGCAGTTCTTC. It translates to CASSTDTYNEQFF.